One and the same sample provided the 21 T cell receptor beta chains below, sequenced in a study of post-analysis software for immune sequencing data. The authors incorporated unique molecular identifiers into the TCR beta cDNA libraries. MiXCR, run by TCRdb on the PCR reads, gives a single entry per CDR3 protein. The sample lists roughly 700,000 distinct CDR3 sequences; about 27% were seen once. Their specific antigens are unknown. The study's findings and limits: TRBV5-6, TRBV5-1 and TRBV20-1 were among a few TRBV segments more frequent in patients than controls.

Sequenced input: blood. These receptors were taken from a girl aged 10 to 17 with multiple sclerosis.

The J gene is TRBJ2-3, the V gene TRBV28; no reliable D call. V was shortened by 2 bases and J by 1 base, with 10 bases between the two germline ends. Germline CDR1 reads MDHEN; CDR2 reads SYDVKM. The CDR3 loop spans 15 amino acids. The CDR3 loop reads CASSLTSYGTDTQYF. The CDR3 DNA reads TGTGCCAGCAGTTTAACGAGTTACGGCACAGATACGCAGTATTTT.

This clonotype was observed a few times. V usage is TRBV11-2 and J usage is TRBJ2-1; the D gene is possibly TRBD2 (7 bases). The CDR3 is 19 residues long. Germline V gives CDR1 SGHAT, CDR2 FQNNGV. V lost 5 bases, J lost 0 bases, and 23 bases lay in between. The CDR3 nucleotides are TGTGCCAGCAGCCTGAGGGGGGGAGGGGGACTGAGCTCCTACAATGAGCAGTTCTTC. It translates to CASSLRGGGGLSSYNEQFF.

There are a few counts of this clonotype. The genes are TRBV19 and TRBJ2-1; D unresolved. The V gene's germline CDR1 is LNHDA and CDR2 SQIVND (reference sequence). This CDR3 has 12 amino acids. V shed 2 bases and J shed 5 bases, with 4 bases lying between them. The CDR3 sequence: CASSIRDNEQFF. The CDR3 bases are TGTGCCAGTAGTATACGGGACAATGAGCAGTTCTTC.

V and J are TRBV20-1 and TRBJ1-2; no definite D call. Trimming pared 3 bases from V and 5 bases from J, leaving 7 bases between. CDR1 is DFQATT, CDR2 SNEGSKA, per germline (reference sequence). The CDR3 loop spans 11 amino acids. CDR3 sequence reads: CSASYRYGYTF. The CDR3 DNA reads as TGCAGTGCTAGTTATAGATATGGCTACACCTTC.

There are a few counts of this clonotype. CDR3 loop: CAISESGTGSSYEQYF. The CDR3 region has the DNA TGTGCCATCAGTGAGTCGGGGACGGGGAGCTCCTACGAGCAGTACTTC. V gene TRBV10-3 combines with J gene TRBJ2-7; D tentatively fits TRBD1 or TRBD2 (5 bases each). The CDR3 loop spans 16 amino acids. In germline, CDR1 is ENHRY, CDR2 SYGVKD. Trimming removed 0 bases from V and 0 bases from J, with 12 bases in between.

The V gene is TRBV6-2 or TRBV6-3, the J gene TRBJ2-1, with 7 bases lining up with TRBD1. After removal of 6 bases from V and 6 bases from J, the junction contained 8 bases not matched to a gene. Per the germline V gene, CDR1 is MNHEY and CDR2 is SVGEGT. The CDR3 loop spans 14 amino acids. CDR3 amino acids: CASRYPGQSNEQFF. The DNA for the CDR3 is TGTGCCAGCAGGTACCCGGGACAGTCCAATGAGCAGTTCTTC.

The sample holds a few counts of this clonotype. This rearrangement joins TRBV20-1 to TRBJ2-5, with 7 bases aligning to TRBD2. This CDR3 has 16 residues. From germline, CDR1 is DFQATT and CDR2 SNEGSKA (reference sequence). The ends lost 0 bases at V and 7 bases at J; junction bases unmatched: 14. CDR3 DNA sequence: TGCAGTGCTAGAGATCTGGTGGCGGGAGCTCCCGGGACCCAGTACTTC. Residues: CSARDLVAGAPGTQYF.

The rearrangement links TRBV4-1 to TRBJ1-4, with D perhaps matching TRBD1 (5 bases). V was clipped by 2 bases and J by 7 bases, with 14 bases between them. Germline V gives CDR1 MGHRA, CDR2 YSYEKL. This CDR3 is built from 15 residues. Written as DNA, the CDR3 is TGCGCCAGCAGCCAAAATTCGGGGGTTGGTGAAAAACTGTTTTTT. Protein sequence: CASSQNSGVGEKLFF.

The CDR3 region is CASSFLPGGEQFF. CDR3 in DNA: TGTGCCAGCAGTTTTCTCCCGGGAGGCGAGCAGTTCTTC. This rearrangement joins TRBV28 to TRBJ2-1, with 7 positions matching TRBD2. The length of the CDR3 is 13 residues. The junction had 6 bases not matched to a gene; V was cut back by 3 bases and J by 10 bases. Germline V gives CDR1 MDHEN, CDR2 SYDVKM.

The J gene is TRBJ2-2, the V gene TRBV20-1; 12 bases are a match to TRBD1. The length of the CDR3 is 17 residues. V shed 3 bases and J 0 bases; nucleotides not matched to a gene: 5. Germline CDR1 DFQATT, CDR2 SNEGSKA (reference sequence). In DNA, the CDR3 is TGCAGTGCTAGCGGGACAGGGGGCATCGCGAACACCGGGGAGCTGTTTTTT. This sequence encodes CSASGTGGIANTGELFF.

The gene calls are TRBV14 and TRBJ1-4; D remains ambiguous. This CDR3 has 16 residues. CDR1 and CDR2 (germline): SGHDN, FVKESK. Trimming left V 0 bases short and J 0 bases short, with 8 bases between. CDR3 protein: CASSQDSGSTNEKLFF. CDR3 in DNA: TGTGCCAGCAGCCAAGATAGCGGCTCAACTAATGAAAAACTGTTTTTT.

Concerning this clonotype: At one boundary the junction diverges from the germline segment, which might be a read error. The chain has TRBV7-2 and TRBJ2-7, with TRBD2 matching over 8 bases. Germline CDR1 SGHTA, CDR2 FQGNSA. This CDR3 is 14 amino acids long. The CDR3 protein is CAGSANAGGYEQYF. The DNA of the CDR3 is TGTGCCGGCAGCGCTAATGCGGGGGGCTACGAGCAGTACTTC.

The rearrangement joins TRBV12-3 or TRBV12-4 to TRBJ2-7; D may be TRBD1 (7 bases). The end of the DNA fits TRBJ2-5 better, so the J call may be wrong. This CDR3 has 15 amino acids. CDR3 DNA: TGTGCCAGCAGCCGGGGGACAGACCCAGGGGAGACCCAGTACTTC. It codes for CASSRGTDPGETQYF.

This clonotype turned up a few times. The chain has TRBV4-1 and TRBJ1-4; 7 bases are a match to TRBD1. This CDR3 is 15 amino acids long. V lost 2 bases and J lost 5; bases outside the gene matches: 5. The germline V gene has CDR1 MGHRA and CDR2 YSYEKL. The CDR3 protein is CASSQPGQTNEKLFF. In nucleotides, the CDR3 is TGCGCCAGCAGCCAACCGGGACAGACGAATGAAAAACTGTTTTTT.

The chain employs TRBV7-2 and TRBJ1-2, with D unresolved. Germline loops: CDR1 SGHTA, CDR2 FQGNSA. The CDR3 extends over 11 amino acids. The V gene lost 3 bases and the J gene lost 3 bases, with 2 bases spanning the gap. The CDR3 DNA is TGTGCCAGCAGCTTTGACTATGGCTACACCTTC. Protein sequence: CASSFDYGYTF.

The V and J genes are TRBV20-1 and TRBJ2-5; perhaps TRBD2 as D (5 bases). V lost 5 bases and J lost 5, with 24 bases in between. CDR1 and CDR2 (germline): DFQATT, SNEGSKA (reference sequence). CDR3 length: 16 residues. CDR3 sequence reads: CSAANERRGTSETQYF. DNA of the CDR3: TGCAGTGCTGCCAACGAGCGACGGGGTACGTCTGAGACCCAGTACTTC.

V gene TRBV29-1 combines with J gene TRBJ2-4; 8 bases agree with TRBD2. Germline V gene sequence: CDR1 SQVTM, CDR2 ANQGSEA. Trimming at V came to 0 bases and at J to 2 bases, leaving 6 bases not matched to a gene. The CDR3 runs to 16 residues. This CDR3 reads CSVEDGREGPKNIQYF. CDR3 bases: TGCAGCGTTGAAGATGGCCGGGAGGGGCCCAAAAACATTCAGTACTTC. The full variable domain, completed using reference TRBV29-1 and TRBJ2-4, is SAVISQKPSRDICQRGTSLTIQCQVDSQVTMMFWYRQQPGQSLTLIATANQGSEATYESGFVIDKFPISRPNLTFSTLTVSNMSPEDSSIYLCSVEDGREGPKNIQYFGAGTRLSVL.

This clonotype has just one count. The chain links TRBV20-1 to TRBJ2-4; TRBD1 matches at 7 bases. V shed 4 bases and J 16 bases; nucleotides not matched to a gene: 10. Germline CDR1 DFQATT, CDR2 SNEGSKA (reference sequence). This CDR3 has 11 amino acids. The CDR3 is CSAKDRPVFYF. CDR3 DNA sequence: TGCAGTGCTAAGGACAGGCCAGTTTTCTACTTC.

This clonotype has only a few counts. The V gene is TRBV29-1, the J gene TRBJ2-6, with D perhaps matching TRBD2 (5 bases). Trimming shortened V by 7 bases and J by 4 bases, and 17 bases separated the two germline ends. This CDR3 has 15 residues. Germline-derived CDR1 and CDR2 are SQVTM and ANQGSEA. For the CDR3, the DNA is TGCAGCGCTGCGTTGAGGGTAGCGGGGGCCAACGTCCTGACTTTC. Its translation: CSAALRVAGANVLTF.

The rearrangement links TRBV18 to TRBJ2-5; TRBD2 matches at 7 bases. The CDR3 is 16 residues long. CDR1 KGHSH and CDR2 LQKENI come from the germline V gene. With 4 bases clipped from V and 2 bases from J, the junction kept 10 bases outside the gene matches. CDR3 sequence (DNA): TGTGCCAGCTCACGATCACGGCGGACTAGTCAAGAGACCCAGTACTTC. Its protein product is CASSRSRRTSQETQYF.

V usage is TRBV20-1 and J usage is TRBJ1-1; D ambiguous. From germline, CDR1 is DFQATT and CDR2 SNEGSKA (reference sequence). The CDR3 spans 13 residues. The CDR3 here is CSPTGSRNTEAFF. CDR3 nucleotides: TGCAGCCCCACGGGGTCCCGCAACACTGAAGCTTTCTTT.